This T cell receptor (beta chain) was documented in a study of control samples from healthy donors and cancer patients. Method: immunoSEQ multiplex PCR; TCRdb's copy keeps in-frame clones and lacks some. The sample gives 150,000 to 160,000 clones, over 85% of which show up once; approximately 6.1% is in the top ten. The CDR3 totals 13 residues. CDR1 is MNHNS and CDR2 is SASEGT in the germline V gene. V shed 0 bases and J shed 10 bases, with 7 bases lying between them. This TCR was recovered from a man in his forties or fifties in good health. The chain links TRBV6-1 to TRBJ1-6; D call uncertain. Sequenced sample: blood. CDR3 coding DNA: TGTGCCAGCAGTGAAGCTTACCAATCACCCCTCCACTTT. This gives the protein CASSEAYQSPLHF.